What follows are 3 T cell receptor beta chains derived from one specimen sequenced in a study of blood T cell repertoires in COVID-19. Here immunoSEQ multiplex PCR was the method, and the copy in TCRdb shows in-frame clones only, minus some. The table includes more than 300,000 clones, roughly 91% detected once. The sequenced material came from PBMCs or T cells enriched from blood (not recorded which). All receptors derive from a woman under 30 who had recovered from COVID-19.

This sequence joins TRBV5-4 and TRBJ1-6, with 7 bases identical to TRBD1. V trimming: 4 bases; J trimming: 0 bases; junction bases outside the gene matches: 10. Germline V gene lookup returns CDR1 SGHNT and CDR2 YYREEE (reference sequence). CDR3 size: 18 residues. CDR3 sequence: CASSIRDSRSSYNSPLHF. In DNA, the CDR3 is TGTGCCAGCAGCATTCGGGACAGTCGGAGCTCCTATAATTCACCCCTCCACTTT.

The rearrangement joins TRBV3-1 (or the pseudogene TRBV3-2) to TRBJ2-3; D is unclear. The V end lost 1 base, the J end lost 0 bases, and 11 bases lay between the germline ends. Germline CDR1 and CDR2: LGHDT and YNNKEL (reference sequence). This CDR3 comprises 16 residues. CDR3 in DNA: TGTGCCAGCAGCCAAGGCCGGCGGTCTAGCACAGATACGCAGTATTTT. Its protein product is CASSQGRRSSTDTQYF.

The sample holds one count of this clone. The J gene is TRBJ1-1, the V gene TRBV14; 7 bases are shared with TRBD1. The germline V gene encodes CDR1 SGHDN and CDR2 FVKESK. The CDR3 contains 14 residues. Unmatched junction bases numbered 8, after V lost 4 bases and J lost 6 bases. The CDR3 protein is CASSLRQGVPEAFF. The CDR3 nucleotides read TGTGCCAGCAGCCTGCGACAGGGCGTTCCTGAAGCTTTCTTT.